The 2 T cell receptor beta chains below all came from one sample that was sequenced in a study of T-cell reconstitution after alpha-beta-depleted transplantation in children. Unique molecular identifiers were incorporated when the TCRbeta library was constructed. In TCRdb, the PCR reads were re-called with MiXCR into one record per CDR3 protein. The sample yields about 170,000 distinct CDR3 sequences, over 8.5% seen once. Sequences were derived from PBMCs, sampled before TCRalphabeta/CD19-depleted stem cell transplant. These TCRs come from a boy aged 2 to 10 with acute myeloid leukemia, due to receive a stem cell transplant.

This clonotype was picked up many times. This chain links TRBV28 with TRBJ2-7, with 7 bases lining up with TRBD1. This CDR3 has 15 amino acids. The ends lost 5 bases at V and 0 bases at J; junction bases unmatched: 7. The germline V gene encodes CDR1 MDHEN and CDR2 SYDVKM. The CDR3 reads CASSLTGSSSYEQYF. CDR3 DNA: TGTGCCAGCAGTCTGACAGGGTCAAGCTCCTACGAGCAGTACTTC.

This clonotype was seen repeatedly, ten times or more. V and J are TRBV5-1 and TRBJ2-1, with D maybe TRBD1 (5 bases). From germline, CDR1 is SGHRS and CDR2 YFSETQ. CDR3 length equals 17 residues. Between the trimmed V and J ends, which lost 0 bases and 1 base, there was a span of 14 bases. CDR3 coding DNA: TGCGCCAGCAGCTTGGGTCAGGGTTATAGTTCCTACAATGAGCAGTTCTTC. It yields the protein CASSLGQGYSSYNEQFF.